The present T cell receptor (beta chain) was sequenced within a study of patients and donors after allogeneic stem cell transplantation. From the RT-PCR reads, TCRdb called clonotypes with MiXCR, one entry per CDR3 protein. The sample consists of 920,000 or so distinct CDR3 sequences, roughly 17% of them appearing once. Germline CDR1 and CDR2: SGHTS and YDEGEE. Trimming left V 0 bases short and J 4 bases short, with 10 bases between. The CDR3 has 14 residues. This TCR derives from a human donor who was either an allogeneic HSCT recipient or a stem cell or donor lymphocyte infusion donor (not recorded which). It is not recorded whose cells these are; they may come from a transplant donor. Sequenced sample: blood, either unsorted or a sorted T cell fraction (not recorded which). The chain joins TRBV5-8 to TRBJ2-5; D not resolved. The CDR3 here is CASSLASPGETQYF. The CDR3 DNA reads as TGTGCCAGCAGCTTGGCCTCCCCGGGAGAGACCCAGTACTTC.